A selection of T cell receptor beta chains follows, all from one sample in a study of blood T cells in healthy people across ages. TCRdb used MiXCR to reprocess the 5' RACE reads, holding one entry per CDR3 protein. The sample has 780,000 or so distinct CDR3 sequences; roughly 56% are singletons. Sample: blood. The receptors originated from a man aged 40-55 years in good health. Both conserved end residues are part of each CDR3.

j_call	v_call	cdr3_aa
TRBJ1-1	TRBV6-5	CASSYTANTEAFF
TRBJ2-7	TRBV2	CASSQDSLVSYEQYF
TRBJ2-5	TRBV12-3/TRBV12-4	CASSPNGGGETQYF
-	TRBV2	CASSEYSYEQYF
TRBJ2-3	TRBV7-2	CASSPALAGGTDTQYF
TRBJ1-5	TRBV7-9	CASSLAGGVNQPQHF
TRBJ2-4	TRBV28	CASSGRQGTLGEQYF
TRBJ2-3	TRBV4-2	CARQREGRGTDTQYF
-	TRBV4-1	CASSQVFIRGNEQYF
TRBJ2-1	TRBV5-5	CASSLVASSGLDNEQFF
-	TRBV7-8	CASSFAGADEQYF
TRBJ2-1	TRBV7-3	CASSPGTSGRRVHEQFF
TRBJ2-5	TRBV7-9	CASFKFGVGETQYF
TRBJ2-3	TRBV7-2	CASSLEPDGSTDTQYF
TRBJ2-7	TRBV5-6	CASSFGQLAYEQYF
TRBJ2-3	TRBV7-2	CASTSTSGLSTDTQYF
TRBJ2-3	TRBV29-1	CSVGVGHSTDTQYF
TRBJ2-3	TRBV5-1	CASSPEGVRSTDTQYF
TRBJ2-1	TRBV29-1	CSVYSNSNEQFF
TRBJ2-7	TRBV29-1	CSVRGNYEQYF
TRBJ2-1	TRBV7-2	CASSLEGTSGTDEQFF
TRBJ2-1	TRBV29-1	CSVAVSPNEQFF
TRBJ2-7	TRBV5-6	CASSLQGYSEQYF
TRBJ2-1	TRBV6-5	CASSRTSGTYREQFF
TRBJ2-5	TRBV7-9	CASSPKPGIAETQYF
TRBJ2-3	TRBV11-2	CASSIGQPLTDTQYF
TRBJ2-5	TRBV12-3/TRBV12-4	CASNKPRGKASWDEQYF
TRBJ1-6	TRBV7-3	CASSTHPYNSPLHF
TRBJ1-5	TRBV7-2	CASSFTGDQPQHF
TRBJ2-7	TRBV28	CASSSPRGSAYEQYF
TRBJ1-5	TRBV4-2	CASSQDRQISNQPQHF
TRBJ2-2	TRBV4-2	CASSYGTGGAGELFF
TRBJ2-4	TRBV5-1	CASSARVSKNIQYF
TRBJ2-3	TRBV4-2	CASSQELGQDTQYF
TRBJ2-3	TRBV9	CASSVRTSPDTQYF
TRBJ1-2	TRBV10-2	CASSDVIGVSNSGYTF
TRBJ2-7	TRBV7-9	CASRLTYEQYF
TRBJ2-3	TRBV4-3	CASSQEGVSRLAGSTDTQYF
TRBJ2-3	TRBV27	CASSLKGSDTQYF
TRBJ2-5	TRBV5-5	CASSPGMEREETQYF
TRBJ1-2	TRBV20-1	CSADRGQGYGYTF
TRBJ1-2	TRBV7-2	CASSPGTAGGYTF
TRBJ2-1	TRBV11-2	CASSTRVLDYNEQFF
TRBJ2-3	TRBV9	CASTRDLNTDTQYF
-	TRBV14	CASSQGARSETQYF
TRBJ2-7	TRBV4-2	CASSQGTGREQYF
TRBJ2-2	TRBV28	CASTRTGGIGELFF
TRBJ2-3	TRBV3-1	CASSRRRSTDTQYF
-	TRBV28	CASSDLGFYEQYF
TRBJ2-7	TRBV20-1	CSATQGGTYEQYF
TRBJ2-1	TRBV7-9	CANSSQDRTGEQFF
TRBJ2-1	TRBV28	CASSLRTGENEQFF
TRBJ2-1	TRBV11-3	CASSSRLYNEQFF